The 27 T cell receptor beta chains given below trace back to one sample, sequenced in a study of Ad26.COV2.S vaccination and SARS-CoV-2 variants. Treatment in this sample: 15 to 20 received Ad26.COV2.S at low or high dose, single or two shots; about 5 received placebo; per-sample allocation not given. Sampling happened 63 days after the first vaccine or placebo injection. Only in-frame clones appear in the TCRdb table, and some are missing; sequencing was by immunoSEQ multiplex PCR. The data show about 420,000 clones, approximately 87% seen once. The sequencing used peripheral blood, collected in a trial of Ad26.COV2.S vaccine versus placebo. The receptors derive from a person aged 18 to 59 who received the Ad26.COV2.S COVID-19 vaccine or a placebo.

The chain links TRBV29-1 to TRBJ2-3, with 8 bases lining up with TRBD2. The CDR3 spans 13 residues. J was trimmed by 2 bases and V by 6 bases; bases with no gene match: 4. CDR1 and CDR2 (germline): SQVTM, ANQGSEA. Here the CDR3 reads CSVPAGVTDTQYF. DNA for the CDR3: TGCAGCGTCCCAGCGGGGGTCACAGATACGCAGTATTTT.

The genes are TRBV7-2 and TRBJ1-3; TRBD1 matches at 8 bases. The germline CDR1 and CDR2 sequences are SGHTA and FQGNSA. There are 16 residues in the CDR3. V shed 5 bases and J 4 bases; nucleotides not matched to a gene: 10. CDR3 loop: CASSTTDRVRGNTIYF. The CDR3 region has the DNA TGTGCCAGCAGCACCACGGACAGGGTGAGAGGAAACACCATATATTTT.

The chain is built from TRBV6-6 and TRBJ2-3, with TRBD1 matching 7 bases. The CDR3 extends over 16 amino acids. V gave up 0 bases and J gave up 5 bases; unmatched junction bases: 8. Germline CDR1 and CDR2: MNHNY and SVGAGI (reference sequence). CDR3 coding DNA: TGTGCCAGCAGTTACTCGAAACCGGGACAGCAAGATACGCAGTATTTT. This gives the protein CASSYSKPGQQDTQYF.

The V and J genes are TRBV19 and TRBJ2-7, with 8 nucleotides matching TRBD1. The V gene end was trimmed by 5 bases and the J gene end by 4 bases; junction bases not matched to a gene: 7. The germline V gene has CDR1 LNHDA and CDR2 SQIVND (reference sequence). This CDR3 has 14 amino acids. The CDR3 nucleotides read TGTGCCAGTAGTCCATGGACAGGGTCGTACGAGCAGTACTTC. Translated, it gives CASSPWTGSYEQYF.

V and J are TRBV28 and TRBJ2-7; D is unresolved. Per germline, CDR1 MDHEN and CDR2 SYDVKM. The CDR3 spans 16 residues. Trimming stripped 5 bases from V and 2 bases from J, with 19 bases between. CDR3 coding DNA: TGTGCCAGCAGTCCAAACAGAGGATCTGGCCCCTACGAGCAGTACTTC. Translated: CASSPNRGSGPYEQYF.

V gene TRBV11-2 combines with J gene TRBJ1-2; no clear D. The V and J ends lost 5 bases and 2 bases respectively, with 6 bases between them. This CDR3 is 12 amino acids long. Germline CDR1 reads SGHAT; CDR2 reads FQNNGV. CDR3 nucleotides: TGTGCCAGCAGCCCTCAGAACTATGGCTACACCTTC. Its protein product is CASSPQNYGYTF.

This clone appeared a few times. This chain joins TRBV24-1 and TRBJ1-2; D unclear. Trimming cost V 9 bases and J 8 bases, with 15 bases left between them. The CDR3 runs to 12 residues. Germline values: CDR1 KGHDR, CDR2 SFDVKD. DNA of the CDR3: TGTGCCACCCTGAGCGCGGGTGGAGGCTACACCTTC. Its protein product is CATLSAGGGYTF.

CDR3 nucleotide sequence: TGTGCCAGCAGCGATCCTTCTGGGGGCCGGGCCTACGAGCAGTACTTC. Protein sequence: CASSDPSGGRAYEQYF. This chain uses TRBV9 with TRBJ2-7; perhaps TRBD1 as D (6 bases). Trimming removed 3 bases at V and 2 bases at J, with 18 bases between. This CDR3 is 16 amino acids long. Germline-derived CDR1 and CDR2 are SGDLS and YYNGEE.

This rearrangement joins TRBV9 to TRBJ2-1; perhaps D is TRBD1 or TRBD2 (5 bases each). Germline loops: CDR1 SGDLS, CDR2 YYNGEE. Trimming took off 8 bases at V and 10 bases at J, with 19 bases between the two ends. This CDR3 has 13 residues. CDR3 in amino acids: CASRPTGTNEQFF. CDR3 bases: TGTGCCAGTAGACCAACCGGGACGAACGAGCAGTTCTTC. The full variable domain, in which reference TRBV9 and TRBJ2-1 provide the parts outside the CDR3, is DSGVTQTPKHLITATGQRVTLRCSPRSGDLSVYWYQQSLDQGLQFLIQYYNGEERAKGNILERFSAQQFPDLHSELNLSSLELGDSALYFCASRPTGTNEQFFGPGTRLTVL.

The chain has TRBV19 and TRBJ2-3; no reliable D call. Germline CDR1 and CDR2: LNHDA and SQIVND (reference sequence). There are 16 residues in the CDR3. V was cut by 7 bases and J by 0 bases, with 17 bases left in between. CDR3 in amino acids: CASKEIGGPSTDTQYF. The DNA of the CDR3 is TGTGCCAGTAAGGAAATAGGCGGTCCTAGCACAGATACGCAGTATTTT.

The J gene is TRBJ2-5, the V gene TRBV25-1; unclear D gene. The CDR3 has 11 amino acids. CDR1 MGHDK and CDR2 SYGVNS come from the germline V gene. Trimming left V 4 bases short and J 6 bases short, with 6 bases between. This CDR3 reads CASSVEQTQYF. CDR3 DNA sequence: TGTGCCAGCAGTGTTGAGCAGACCCAGTACTTC. The whole variable domain, remainder taken from reference TRBV25-1 and TRBJ2-5, is EADIYQTPRYLVIGTGKKITLECSQTMGHDKMYWYQQDPGMELHLIHYSYGVNSTEKGDLSSESTVSRIRTEHFPLTLESARPSHTSQYLCASSVEQTQYFGPGTRLLVL.

The chain carries TRBV6-2 or TRBV6-3 and TRBJ2-7; 10 bases align to TRBD1. Germline-derived CDR1 and CDR2 are MNHEY and SVGEGT. Trimming removed 5 bases from V and 8 bases from J; junction bases left unmatched: 9. CDR3 length: 14 residues. CDR3 bases: TGTGCCAGCAGTCGGACAGGGGGAACTGAAAAGCAGTACTTC. This encodes CASSRTGGTEKQYF.

V and J are TRBV11-2 and TRBJ2-7; TRBD1 or TRBD2 may be the D gene (5 bases each). CDR3 length: 13 amino acids. Per germline, CDR1 SGHAT and CDR2 FQNNGV. Trimming took off 0 bases at V and 8 bases at J, with 11 bases between the two ends. Written as DNA, the CDR3 is TGTGCCAGCAGCTTAGATCGTGGGGGACAGCAGTACTTC. This sequence encodes CASSLDRGGQQYF.

The chain recombines TRBV6-5 with TRBJ1-2; a possible D gene is TRBD1 (5 bases). Germline V gene sequence: CDR1 MNHEY, CDR2 SVGAGI. The CDR3 consists of 15 residues. V lost 5 bases to trimming and J lost 0 bases, with 13 bases between them. CDR3: CASSPRTRANYGYTF. CDR3 nucleotide sequence: TGTGCCAGCAGTCCGAGGACCAGGGCTAACTATGGCTACACCTTC.

The rearrangement links TRBV6-5 to TRBJ2-7; 8 bases map to TRBD1. CDR3 length: 15 amino acids. V lost 7 bases to trimming and J lost 5 bases; unmatched junction nucleotides: 13. Germline values: CDR1 MNHEY, CDR2 SVGAGI. The CDR3 DNA reads TGTGCCAGCATCGCCATAATCCAGGGGGCCGACGAGCAGTACTTC. Its translation is CASIAIIQGADEQYF.

The V and J genes are TRBV10-1 and TRBJ2-7, with TRBD1 matching over 10 bases. The J segment lost 6 bases and the V segment lost 7 bases, leaving 6 bases of the junction unmatched. Germline values: CDR1 WNHNN, CDR2 SYGVQD (reference sequence). This CDR3 has 13 residues. The CDR3 nucleotides read TGCGCCAGCACACGGGACAGGGGATCCGAGCAGTACTTC. It specifies CASTRDRGSEQYF.

The J gene is TRBJ1-1, the V gene TRBV29-1, with a tentative D call TRBD1 (5 bases). The CDR3 is 11 amino acids. The V gene's germline CDR1 is SQVTM and CDR2 ANQGSEA. V was clipped by 4 bases and J by 7 bases, with 10 bases between them. The CDR3 sequence is CSVGRGGEAFF. CDR3 coding DNA: TGCAGCGTTGGGAGGGGAGGTGAAGCTTTCTTT.

This clone occurred a few times. The V call is TRBV28, the J call TRBJ1-3; 7 nucleotides align to TRBD1. There are 18 residues in the CDR3. V shed 3 bases, J shed 0 bases, and the junction held 11 bases outside the gene matches. Germline assignment: CDR1 MDHEN and CDR2 SYDVKM. The CDR3 DNA reads TGTGCCAGCAGTTTTTATCCCCACAGGGGAAGCTCTGGAAACACCATATATTTT. Translation: CASSFYPHRGSSGNTIYF.

This clone was seen a single time. The chain links TRBV7-2 to TRBJ2-7; 10 positions agree with TRBD2. This CDR3 has 14 residues. Germline CDR1 is SGHTA and CDR2 is FQGNSA. With 6 bases clipped from V and 6 bases from J, the junction kept 8 bases outside the gene matches. The CDR3 here is CASRPGTSDVEQYF. CDR3 nucleotide sequence: TGTGCCAGCAGACCCGGGACTAGCGACGTCGAGCAGTACTTC.

The V gene is TRBV4-3, the J gene TRBJ1-2, with D possibly being TRBD1 (5 bases). In germline, CDR1 is LGHNA, CDR2 YSLEER. V was pared by 4 bases and J by 4 bases, with 22 bases between. This CDR3 has 17 amino acids. The CDR3 DNA is TGCGCCAGCAGCCTCGTAGCCGGCGGGGGGTGGGTCTATGGCTACACCTTC. Protein sequence: CASSLVAGGGWVYGYTF.

The chain employs TRBV28 and TRBJ1-3; 9 positions agree with TRBD1. V lost 5 bases to trimming and J lost 0 bases; unmatched junction nucleotides: 8. The CDR3 covers 17 residues. The germline CDR1 and CDR2 sequences are MDHEN and SYDVKM. DNA of the CDR3: TGTGCCAGCAGTCCGGGACAGGGTCCGATCTCTGGAAACACCATATATTTT. Its translation: CASSPGQGPISGNTIYF.

This chain connects TRBV29-1 to TRBJ2-3; a weak D match, TRBD2 (6 bases). Trimming removed 7 bases from V and 4 bases from J, with 12 bases in between. The germline CDR1 and CDR2 sequences are SQVTM and ANQGSEA. The CDR3 has 12 residues. This chain's CDR3 is CSATSWADTQYF. The CDR3 DNA reads as TGCAGCGCTACTAGCTGGGCAGATACGCAGTATTTT.

CDR3 residues: CASSSPGTFTTGELFF. Written as DNA, the CDR3 is TGTGCCAGCAGTTCTCCCGGGACGTTCACCACCGGGGAGCTGTTTTTT. V gene TRBV27 combines with J gene TRBJ2-2, with D perhaps being TRBD1 or TRBD2 (5 bases each). Germline V gene sequence: CDR1 MNHEY, CDR2 SMNVEV (reference sequence). The CDR3 extends over 16 amino acids. Trimming pared 4 bases from V and 4 bases from J, leaving 16 bases between.

This rearrangement joins TRBV28 to TRBJ2-1; no clear D gene. The CDR3 runs to 13 residues. Germline V gives CDR1 MDHEN, CDR2 SYDVKM. V was trimmed by 8 bases and J by 2 bases, leaving 10 bases between them. The CDR3 DNA sequence: TGTGCCAGCGTTGATTCAGCCTACAATGAGCAGTTCTTC. It codes for CASVDSAYNEQFF.

With regard to this clone: In the same sample, other DNA sequences code for this CDR3. The genes are TRBV9 and TRBJ2-1; D may be TRBD1 or TRBD2 (6 bases each). CDR3 length: 15 residues. V shed 2 bases and J shed 2 bases, with 11 bases lying between them. CDR1 and CDR2 from the germline V gene are SGDLS and YYNGEE. CDR3 amino acids: CASSVGGGPYNEQFF. In DNA, the CDR3 is TGTGCCAGCAGCGTCGGGGGCGGTCCCTACAATGAGCAGTTCTTC. Combining the CDR3 with reference TRBV9 and TRBJ2-1 gives the whole variable domain DSGVTQTPKHLITATGQRVTLRCSPRSGDLSVYWYQQSLDQGLQFLIQYYNGEERAKGNILERFSAQQFPDLHSELNLSSLELGDSALYFCASSVGGGPYNEQFFGPGTRLTVL.

About this clone: In the same sample, other DNA sequences code for this CDR3. The rearrangement joins TRBV6-5 to TRBJ1-5, with TRBD1 matching over 9 bases. The V gene end was trimmed by 5 bases and the J gene end by 0 bases; junction bases not matched to a gene: 2. CDR1 and CDR2 (germline): MNHEY, SVGAGI. CDR3 length: 15 amino acids. Written as DNA, the CDR3 is TGTGCCAGCAGTCGGGACAGGGATAGCAATCAGCCCCAGCATTTT. It codes for CASSRDRDSNQPQHF.

CDR3 amino acids: CASSFGDQVGEQFF. Here the CDR3 DNA reads TGTGCCAGCAGCTTTGGTGACCAAGTGGGTGAGCAGTTCTTC. The chain uses TRBV7-9 and TRBJ2-1; no firm D call. This CDR3 contains 14 residues. Germline CDR1 reads SEHNR; CDR2 reads FQNEAQ (reference sequence). V was cut by 3 bases and J by 9 bases, with 15 bases left in between.